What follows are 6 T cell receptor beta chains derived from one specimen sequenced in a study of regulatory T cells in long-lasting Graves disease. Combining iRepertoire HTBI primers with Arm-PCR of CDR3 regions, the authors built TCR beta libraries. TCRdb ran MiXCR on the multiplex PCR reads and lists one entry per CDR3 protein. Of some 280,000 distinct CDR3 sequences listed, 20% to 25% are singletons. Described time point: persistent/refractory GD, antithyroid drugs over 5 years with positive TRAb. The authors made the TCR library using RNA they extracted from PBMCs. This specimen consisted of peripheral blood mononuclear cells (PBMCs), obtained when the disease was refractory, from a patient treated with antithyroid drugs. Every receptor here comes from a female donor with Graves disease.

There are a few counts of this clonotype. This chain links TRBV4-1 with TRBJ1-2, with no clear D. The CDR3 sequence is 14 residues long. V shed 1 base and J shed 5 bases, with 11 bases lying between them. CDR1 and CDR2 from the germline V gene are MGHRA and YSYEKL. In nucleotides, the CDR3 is TGCGCCAGCAGCCAAGTAGGCAGAGAATATGGCTACACCTTC. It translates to CASSQVGREYGYTF.

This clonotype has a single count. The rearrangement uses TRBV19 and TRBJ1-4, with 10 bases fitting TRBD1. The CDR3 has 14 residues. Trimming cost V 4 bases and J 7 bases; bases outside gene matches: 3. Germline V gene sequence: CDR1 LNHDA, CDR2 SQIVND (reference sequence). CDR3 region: CASSTTGGFEKLFF. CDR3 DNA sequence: TGTGCCAGTAGTACGACAGGGGGCTTTGAAAAACTGTTTTTT.

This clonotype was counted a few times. The CDR3 DNA sequence: TGTGCCAGCAGCCAAGGAGAGGTGAACTATGGCTACACCTTC. Protein product: CASSQGEVNYGYTF. The chain recombines TRBV3-1 with TRBJ1-2; D is undetermined. Trimming took 1 base from V and 2 from J, leaving 8 bases between them. Germline values: CDR1 LGHDT, CDR2 YNNKEL (reference sequence). This CDR3 contains 14 residues.

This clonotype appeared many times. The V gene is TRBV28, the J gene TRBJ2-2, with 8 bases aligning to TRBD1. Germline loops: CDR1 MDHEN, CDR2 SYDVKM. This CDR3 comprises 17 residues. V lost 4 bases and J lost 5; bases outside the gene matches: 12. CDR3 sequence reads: CASSSAPSGGRTGELFF. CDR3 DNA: TGTGCCAGCAGTTCCGCCCCCTCAGGGGGCAGGACCGGGGAGCTGTTTTTT.

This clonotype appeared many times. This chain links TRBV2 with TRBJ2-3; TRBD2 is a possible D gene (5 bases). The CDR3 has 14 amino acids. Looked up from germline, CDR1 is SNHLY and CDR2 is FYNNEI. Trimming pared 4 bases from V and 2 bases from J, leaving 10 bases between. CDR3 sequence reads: CASSAERNTDTQYF. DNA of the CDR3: TGTGCCAGCAGTGCTGAGCGGAACACAGATACGCAGTATTTT.

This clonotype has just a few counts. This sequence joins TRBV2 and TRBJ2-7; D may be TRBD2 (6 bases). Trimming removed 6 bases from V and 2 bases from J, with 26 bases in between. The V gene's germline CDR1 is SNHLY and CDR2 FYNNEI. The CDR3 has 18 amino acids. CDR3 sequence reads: CASSQEAVRAGWTYEQYF. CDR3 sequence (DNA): TGTGCCAGCAGCCAAGAGGCAGTTCGGGCGGGATGGACCTACGAGCAGTACTTC.